A single sample is the source of the 30 T cell receptor beta chains below, sequenced in a study of technical replicates of blood from four donors. Assay used: immunoSEQ multiplex PCR; TCRdb lists only in-frame clones, some missing. The table lists 60,000 to 80,000 clones, about 91% of them singletons, with around 0.38% in the top ten. Material for sequencing was T cells isolated from PBMCs. These receptors were collected from a human donor in good health.

The rearrangement uses TRBV5-1 and TRBJ1-1, with D perhaps matching TRBD1 (5 bases). The CDR3 consists of 15 residues. Germline values: CDR1 SGHRS, CDR2 YFSETQ. V dropped 0 bases and J dropped 3 bases, with 12 bases sitting between them. The CDR3 region has the DNA TGCGCCAGCAGCTTGGACCTAGGACAAGACACTGAAGCTTTCTTT. This translates into CASSLDLGQDTEAFF.

The chain has TRBV19 and TRBJ2-2, with TRBD2 matching over 10 bases. The ends lost 6 bases at V and 4 bases at J; junction bases unmatched: 8. Germline V lookup: CDR1 LNHDA, CDR2 SQIVND (reference sequence). The CDR3 spans 16 residues. CDR3 coding DNA: TGTGCCAGTAGAAGAATACTAGCGGGACCCACCGGGGAGCTGTTTTTT. Its protein product is CASRRILAGPTGELFF.

The chain links TRBV19 to TRBJ1-1; 9 positions agree with TRBD1. The V gene end was trimmed by 8 bases and the J gene end by 1 base; junction bases not matched to a gene: 5. The CDR3 runs 14 residues. CDR1 and CDR2 from the germline V gene are LNHDA and SQIVND (reference sequence). The CDR3 region has the DNA TGTGCCAGTCAACCGGGACAGGGGAACACTGAAGCTTTCTTT. Protein sequence: CASQPGQGNTEAFF.

This clone appeared a few times. The gene calls are TRBV5-6 and TRBJ2-7; 7 nucleotides agree with TRBD2. CDR1 is SGHDT and CDR2 is YYEEEE in the germline V gene. This CDR3 is built from 14 residues. Trimming cost V 4 bases and J 3 bases; bases outside gene matches: 7. CDR3 sequence reads: CASSGTNLFYEQYF. The DNA for the CDR3 is TGTGCCAGCAGCGGGACTAACTTATTCTACGAGCAGTACTTC.

This chain uses TRBV4-1 with TRBJ1-5; possible D gene TRBD1, 5 bases. Germline values: CDR1 MGHRA, CDR2 YSYEKL. Trimming shortened V by 1 base and J by 3 bases, and 7 bases separated the two germline ends. There are 14 residues in the CDR3. CDR3 nucleotide sequence: TGCGCCAGCAGCCAAGTCAGGGCCAATCAGCCCCAGCATTTT. Its translation is CASSQVRANQPQHF.

The rearrangement uses TRBV20-1 and TRBJ2-3; TRBD1 might be the D (5 bases). Trimming took off 4 bases at V and 4 bases at J, with 6 bases between the two ends. The CDR3 is 11 amino acids. Germline V gene data show CDR1 as DFQATT and CDR2 as SNEGSKA (reference sequence). The CDR3 bases are TGCAGTGCTATCAGGGCAGATACGCAGTATTTT. As protein: CSAIRADTQYF.

CDR3 protein: CASKRGTLSTDTQYF. For the CDR3, the DNA is TGTGCCTCTAAGCGGGGCACCCTTAGCACAGATACGCAGTATTTT. The chain joins TRBV30 to TRBJ2-3, with 7 bases matching TRBD2. This CDR3 spans 15 amino acids. Trimming at V came to 7 bases and at J to 0 bases, leaving 10 bases not matched to a gene. Germline V gene sequence: CDR1 GTSNPN, CDR2 SVGIG (reference sequence).

The rearrangement links TRBV30 to TRBJ1-5; D unresolved. V lost 0 bases to trimming and J lost 2 bases, with 8 bases between them. The CDR3 runs 14 residues. Per germline, CDR1 GTSNPN and CDR2 SVGIG (reference sequence). The CDR3: CAWSVNTGNQPQHF. DNA of the CDR3: TGTGCCTGGAGTGTAAACACAGGCAATCAGCCCCAGCATTTT.

This chain joins TRBV6-1 and TRBJ2-3, with 8 bases fitting TRBD2. V trimming: 7 bases; J trimming: 5 bases; junction bases outside the gene matches: 8. Germline CDR1 MNHNS, CDR2 SASEGT. This CDR3 has 14 amino acids. In DNA, the CDR3 is TGTGCCAGCATCGCAGGACTAGCACTAGATACGCAGTATTTT. It specifies CASIAGLALDTQYF.

V gene TRBV11-2 combines with J gene TRBJ1-1; no firm D call. Trimming removed 0 bases at V and 2 bases at J, with 13 bases between. The germline V gene has CDR1 SGHAT and CDR2 FQNNGV. CDR3 length: 16 residues. This chain's CDR3 is CASSLDSPGFNTEAFF. The CDR3 bases are TGTGCCAGCAGCTTAGACAGCCCCGGGTTCAACACTGAAGCTTTCTTT.

The count of this clone is one. V usage is TRBV5-6 and J usage is TRBJ2-3; 7 nucleotides align to TRBD1. Germline CDR1 and CDR2: SGHDT and YYEEEE. The CDR3 has 15 residues. Trimming at V came to 0 bases and at J to 5 bases, leaving 6 bases not matched to a gene. The CDR3 loop is CASSLGQGAIDTQYF. The DNA of the CDR3 is TGTGCCAGCAGCTTGGGACAGGGAGCAATAGATACGCAGTATTTT.

The chain joins TRBV11-2 to TRBJ2-7; a possible D gene is TRBD1 (6 bases). The CDR3 loop spans 12 amino acids. Germline CDR1 and CDR2: SGHAT and FQNNGV. Deletions cut 6 bases from V and 3 bases from J, with 9 bases between. CDR3 in amino acids: CASSLQGYEQYF. In DNA form, the CDR3 reads TGTGCCAGCAGTCTACAGGGCTACGAGCAGTACTTC.

The gene calls are TRBV9 and TRBJ1-5; 7 nucleotides match TRBD1. Germline V gene data show CDR1 as SGDLS and CDR2 as YYNGEE. With 3 bases clipped from V and 5 bases from J, the junction kept 5 bases outside the gene matches. This CDR3 spans 14 amino acids. Here the CDR3 DNA reads TGTGCCAGCAGCGCTAACAGGGGCGATCAGCCCCAGCATTTT. Translated: CASSANRGDQPQHF.

This chain connects TRBV27 to TRBJ2-1, with 12 positions matching TRBD2. V shed 6 bases and J 7 bases; nucleotides not matched to a gene: 10. This CDR3 is built from 16 residues. From germline, CDR1 is MNHEY and CDR2 SMNVEV (reference sequence). The CDR3 protein is CASSYPGTSGYNEQFF. For the CDR3, the DNA is TGTGCCAGCAGCTATCCCGGGACTAGCGGGTATAATGAGCAGTTCTTC.

The CDR3 loop is CASSFGTGSDEQYF. Written as DNA, the CDR3 is TGTGCCAGCAGCTTCGGGACAGGGAGCGACGAGCAGTACTTC. V gene TRBV7-7 combines with J gene TRBJ2-7; 9 bases align to TRBD1. The ends lost 3 bases at V and 5 bases at J; junction bases unmatched: 5. From germline, CDR1 is SSHAT and CDR2 FNYEAQ (reference sequence). The CDR3 loop spans 14 amino acids.

J is TRBJ1-6 and V is TRBV25-1, with 7 bases fitting TRBD1. This CDR3 is built from 14 residues. The V segment lost 5 bases and the J segment 7 bases; nucleotides outside the gene matches: 5. Germline values: CDR1 MGHDK, CDR2 SYGVNS. CDR3 residues: CASSIRTGNSPLHF. Written as DNA, the CDR3 is TGTGCCAGCAGTATAAGGACAGGAAATTCACCCCTCCACTTT.

The chain couples TRBV27 to TRBJ2-3, with D perhaps TRBD2 (5 bases). CDR3 length: 15 amino acids. CDR1 and CDR2 from the germline V gene are MNHEY and SMNVEV (reference sequence). Trimming cost V 1 base and J 2 bases, with 10 bases left between them. The DNA of the CDR3 is TGTGCCAGCAGTTTATTTGGAGGTAACACAGATACGCAGTATTTT. Translating it yields CASSLFGGNTDTQYF.

The rearrangement joins TRBV10-2 to TRBJ1-3; D remains ambiguous. The CDR3 length is 12 residues. Trimming left V 3 bases short and J 4 bases short, with 4 bases between. The germline CDR1 and CDR2 sequences are WSHSY and SAAADI. The DNA for the CDR3 is TGCGCCAGCAGTGAACAAGGAAACACCATATATTTT. Amino acids: CASSEQGNTIYF.

The chain couples TRBV28 to TRBJ2-5, with D tentatively TRBD1 (6 bases). CDR3 length: 15 amino acids. Germline CDR1 is MDHEN and CDR2 is SYDVKM. V was pared by 3 bases and J by 5 bases, with 16 bases between. CDR3 region: CASSLIAGDSETQYF. The DNA for the CDR3 is TGTGCCAGCAGTTTGATTGCAGGGGATTCGGAGACCCAGTACTTC. Full variable domain (rest looked up from reference TRBV28 and TRBJ2-5): DVKVTQSSRYLVKRTGEKVFLECVQDMDHENMFWYRQDPGLGLRLIYFSYDVKMKEKGDIPEGYSVSREKKERFSLILESASTNQTSMYLCASSLIAGDSETQYFGPGTRLLVL.

This chain joins TRBV29-1 and TRBJ2-7; 8 positions match TRBD1. V shed 0 bases, J shed 6 bases, and the junction held 10 bases outside the gene matches. CDR1 is SQVTM and CDR2 is ANQGSEA in the germline V gene. The CDR3 extends over 15 amino acids. The CDR3 spells CSVEEISRGPSEQYF. In DNA, the CDR3 is TGCAGCGTTGAAGAGATATCCAGGGGGCCTTCCGAGCAGTACTTC.

V usage is TRBV19 and J usage is TRBJ2-7; 9 nucleotides align to TRBD1. Per the germline V gene, CDR1 is LNHDA and CDR2 is SQIVND (reference sequence). The CDR3 consists of 15 residues. After removal of 5 bases from V and 3 bases from J, the junction contained 8 bases not matched to a gene. DNA for the CDR3: TGTGCCAGTAGTCCTGCGTGGGGACAGGGCTACGAGCAGTACTTC. It encodes CASSPAWGQGYEQYF.

The chain recombines TRBV6-5 with TRBJ2-1; a possible D gene is TRBD1 (6 bases). Trimming cost V 2 bases and J 7 bases, with 15 bases left between them. This CDR3 is 15 amino acids long. Germline CDR1 is MNHEY and CDR2 is SVGAGI. CDR3: CASSYPLQGSNEQFF. The CDR3 DNA follows: TGTGCCAGCAGTTACCCACTACAGGGTTCGAATGAGCAGTTCTTC.

V usage is TRBV13 and J usage is TRBJ1-2, with a weak D call TRBD1 (6 bases). CDR3 length equals 12 residues. Germline V gives CDR1 PRHDT, CDR2 FYEKMQ (reference sequence). V lost 2 bases and J lost 8, with 9 bases in between. CDR3 in amino acids: CASSLPGAGYTF. The CDR3 coding sequence is TGTGCCAGCAGCTTACCAGGGGCGGGCTACACCTTC.

The rearrangement uses TRBV7-9 and TRBJ1-5; the D is unclear. Trimming took 2 bases from V and 0 from J, leaving 20 bases between them. This CDR3 spans 19 amino acids. CDR1 SEHNR and CDR2 FQNEAQ come from the germline V gene (reference sequence). CDR3 residues: CASSLISLIPLYSNQPQHF. DNA of the CDR3: TGTGCCAGCAGCTTAATTTCGTTAATCCCCCTCTATAGCAATCAGCCCCAGCATTTT.

The chain joins TRBV7-3 to TRBJ2-3, with D possibly TRBD2 on 7 matching bases. Germline CDR1 is SGHTA and CDR2 is FQGTGA. The CDR3 has 14 residues. V lost 4 bases and J 3 bases, leaving 11 bases between the germline ends. CDR3 loop: CASSSSGQTDTQYF. In DNA, the CDR3 is TGTGCCAGCAGCTCTAGCGGACAGACAGATACGCAGTATTTT.

This clone was seen once. The V gene is TRBV5-6, the J gene TRBJ2-3; the match to TRBD1 covers 7 bases. This CDR3 is 14 amino acids long. J was trimmed by 4 bases and V by 4 bases; bases with no gene match: 6. The germline gives CDR1 SGHDT, CDR2 YYEEEE. The CDR3 bases are TGTGCCAGCAGCAGAGACAGGGTCCCAGATACGCAGTATTTT. Encoded protein: CASSRDRVPDTQYF. Complete variable domain (other parts from reference TRBV5-6 and TRBJ2-3): DAGVTQSPTHLIKTRGQQVTLRCSPKSGHDTVSWYQQALGQGPQFIFQYYEEEERQRGNFPDRFSGHQFPNYSSELNVNALLLGDSALYLCASSRDRVPDTQYFGPGTRLTVL.

The chain couples TRBV7-8 to TRBJ2-7, with 7 bases that match TRBD2. Germline assignment: CDR1 SGHVS and CDR2 FQNEAQ. The CDR3 extends over 17 amino acids. Germline trimming cut 2 bases from V and 4 bases from J; bases unmatched to any gene: 14. CDR3 region: CASSLRPRTSQGYEQYF. The CDR3 DNA follows: TGTGCCAGCAGCTTAAGGCCGAGGACTAGTCAGGGTTACGAGCAGTACTTC.

The chain carries TRBV4-1 and TRBJ2-7, with TRBD2 matching 9 bases. Germline CDR1 MGHRA, CDR2 YSYEKL. V was pared by 1 base and J by 2 bases, with 3 bases of the junction left unmatched. The CDR3 totals 15 residues. The CDR3 bases are TGCGCCAGCAGCCAAGGGCTAGCGGGGCCCTACGAGCAGTACTTC. Residues: CASSQGLAGPYEQYF.

V usage is TRBV2 and J usage is TRBJ2-5; 8 nucleotides line up with TRBD1. The V gene's germline CDR1 is SNHLY and CDR2 FYNNEI. Germline trimming cut 6 bases from V and 3 bases from J; bases unmatched to any gene: 3. The CDR3 totals 13 residues. The CDR3 region is CASRTGVEETQYF. The CDR3, as DNA: TGTGCCAGCAGGACAGGGGTGGAAGAGACCCAGTACTTC. The variable domain in full, with the rest retrieved from reference TRBV2 and TRBJ2-5, is EPEVTQTPSHQVTQMGQEVILRCVPISNHLYFYWYRQILGQKVEFLVSFYNNEISEKSEIFDDQFSVERPDGSNFTLKIRSTKLEDSAMYFCASRTGVEETQYFGPGTRLLVL.

The gene calls are TRBV2 and TRBJ1-3, with D perhaps TRBD1 (6 bases). Trimming took 1 base from V and 4 from J, leaving 14 bases between them. The CDR3 is made up of 16 amino acids. Germline V gene data show CDR1 as SNHLY and CDR2 as FYNNEI. The CDR3 bases are TGTGCCAGCAGTGAAGGGGGACACCGATTAGGAAACACCATATATTTT. Its protein product is CASSEGGHRLGNTIYF.